This T cell receptor (beta chain) was sequenced during a study of OX40 agonist ivuxolimab in advanced cancers. Study-level background: Ivuxolimab, which targeted the costimulatory receptor OX40 (CD134), was an agonistic, fully human IgG2 monoclonal antibody. Prior anti-PD-1, anti-PD-L1 or anti-CTLA-4 therapy was permitted, and 30% to 45% of dose-escalation patients had received checkpoint inhibitors. Of the approximately 53 patients in dose escalation, 19 had hepatocellular carcinoma, some 15 had melanoma, 9 had renal cell carcinoma and 9 had head and neck cancer. The purpose of peripheral TCRbeta sequencing was to test whether ivuxolimab changed TCR sequence diversity and led to clonal T-cell expansion. The dose-escalation cohort was 80% to 90% male with a mean age of approximately 60 years, ranging from about 23 to 85. Intravenous ivuxolimab was administered to patients every 2 weeks at six dose levels: 0.01, 0.1, 0.3, 1.5, 3 and 10 mg/kg. Partial responses occurred in three dose-escalation patients: two with cutaneous melanoma and one with hepatocellular carcinoma. The paper describes the monotherapy dose-escalation part (N = 52 patients) of the phase I trial of ivuxolimab.

Reading the germline V gene gives CDR1 SNHLY and CDR2 FYNNEI. The germline V end is reduced by 11 bases and the J end by 7 bases; junction bases left unmatched: 5. Measured from the cysteine to the phenylalanine, the CDR3 is 13 residues long. This entry keeps only the CDR3 DNA: 39 bases, framed from base 1. Comments on this clone: The specificity of this receptor is unknown. No base qualities exist here, and no much larger clone lies one base off it.

To sequence the TCRbeta CDR3 region, genomic DNA was isolated from the sorted cells. The immunoSEQ Assay was used to sequence the TCRbeta CDR3 regions. Imported from immuneACCESS, the table was reduced by TCRdb to in-frame sequences with V and J called. These copies leave out some clones; in studies compared against another copy, an unresolved V gene accounts for under half, and the cause of the remainder is not known. The table for this sample lists some 51,000 clones; about 77% of them were counted only once. The ten biggest clones cover around 2% of the sample. Study-level results and caveats: After ivuxolimab, more expanded clones were found on average in CD8+ T cells than in CD4+ T cells. At doses of 0.1 to 3.0 mg/kg, clonal expansion of both CD4+ and CD8+ T cells in blood was seen between baseline and week 6. The antigen specificity of the peripheral T cells that underwent clonal expansion was not determined. Partial responders in the 0.1-3.0 mg/kg groups had among the lowest normalized peripheral clonal expansion, especially among CD8+ T cells. Low levels of normalized T-cell clonal expansion were also seen in some patients who did not respond.

Patients with a history of autoimmune disease or receiving systemic immunosuppression were excluded from the trial. In every dose cohort, peripheral blood was drawn for TCR sequencing at baseline, cycle 4 day 1, and cycle 7 day 1. The samples were drawn from a first-in-human, open-label, multicenter phase I dose-escalation trial of ivuxolimab. Adults with locally advanced or metastatic head and neck squamous cell, hepatocellular, melanoma or renal cell carcinoma were enrolled in the trial. Before TCR sequencing, CD4+ and CD8+ T cells were separately sorted from peripheral blood. Sequenced material: CD4+ or CD8+ T cells sorted from blood, taken in a trial of the OX40 agonist ivuxolimab. The rearranged chain carries TRBV2 and TRBJ2-1, with 13 middle bases fitting TRBD2. The TCR was taken from an adult with an advanced solid tumor such as melanoma, head and neck, liver or kidney cancer. The CDR3 sequence is CAGGLAGVNEQFF. The DNA is as follows: TGTGCCGGTGGACTAGCGGGAGTAAATGAGCAGTTCTTC.